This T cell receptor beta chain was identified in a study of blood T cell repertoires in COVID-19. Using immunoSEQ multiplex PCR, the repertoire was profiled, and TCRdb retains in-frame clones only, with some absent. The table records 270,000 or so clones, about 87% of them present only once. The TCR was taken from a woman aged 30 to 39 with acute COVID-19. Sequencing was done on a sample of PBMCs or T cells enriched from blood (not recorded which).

For the CDR3, the DNA is TGTGCCAGCAGCCGACAGGGACTCCTGCTTTCCACAGATACGCAGTATTTT. It specifies CASSRQGLLLSTDTQYF. The chain combines TRBV7-9 with TRBJ2-3; perhaps TRBD1 as D (7 bases). Germline V lookup: CDR1 SEHNR, CDR2 FQNEAQ (reference sequence). Trimming took off 5 bases at V and 2 bases at J, with 20 bases between the two ends. CDR3 length: 17 residues. Full variable domain (outside the CDR3, taken from reference TRBV7-9 and TRBJ2-3): DTGVSQNPRHKITKRGQNVTFRCDPISEHNRLYWYRQTLGQGPEFLTYFQNEAQLEKSRLLSDRFSAERPKGSFSTLEIQRTEQGDSAMYLCASSRQGLLLSTDTQYFGPGTRLTVL.